This record looks at one TCR beta chain sequence and its context. This clone was detected only a few times. There is no known antigen for this receptor. No base-level quality is on record; no much larger clone is a single base apart. The data were taken from a study of blood T cell repertoires in COVID-19 (TCRdb year 2020). General notes on the study: Collaborator samples came from the United States, Italy and Spain and covered acute and convalescent phases of COVID-19. The material from the prospective study consisted of cDNA or gDNA derived from T cells, B-cell-depleted T cells, or PBMCs. Subjects who had been exposed to COVID-19, were actively infected with it, or had recovered from it provided the deeply sampled blood TCRbeta repertoires that made up the dataset. The repertoires were released in a freely available public database meant as a resource for research on the immune response to SARS-CoV-2. The samples were drawn from two sources: the first 160 participants of the ongoing ImmuneRACE study, and 1,254 subjects contributed by 6 global collaborators. A de-identified subject ID, COVID-19 status, age in years and sex were almost always included in the sample metadata. Where HLA class I and class II types were available, the types were taken from metadata supplied by the sample provider, not from assay-based typing. What the work shows at the level of the full study, not this receptor alone: The amount of clinical and demographic metadata varied by source and participant and was provided uncurated.

Reading from cysteine to phenylalanine, the CDR3 counts 14 amino acids. Left in the record is the CDR3 DNA by itself, 42 bases read in frame from the first base. The V and J ends are trimmed by 9 bases and 2 bases, leaving 14 bases between them. CDR1 and CDR2, looked up from the germline V gene (reference sequence), are LNHDA and SQIVND. TCRbeta CDR3 regions were amplified from genomic DNA using the immunoSEQ Assay, a bias-controlled multiplex PCR. The original methods were these. The number of nucleated cells in each sample was estimated by amplification of reference gene primers within the assay. To quantify the absolute abundance of each unique TCRbeta CDR3 rearrangement, sequence reads were collapsed and filtered. For each sample, productive Simpson clonality was calculated as the square root of Simpson's diversity index over productive rearrangements. Here the immuneACCESS table is served through TCRdb, limited to in-frame sequences with V and J called. Missing clones are a known gap in these copies; in checked studies unresolved V genes cover under half, and the rest lacks a known reason. V and J calls and clone size are those listed in that table; D and trimming were worked out from the DNA. The sample has some 530,000 clones on record, roughly nine tenths of them singletons. The leading ten clones occupy under 9.5% of the sample.

In the prospective study, participants were about 18 to 100 years old, resided in fewer than 25 geographic areas of the United States, and were enrolled through a virtual design. Cohort assignment in the prospective study relied on participant-reported clinical history from a screening survey and a study questionnaire. Recovered participants in ImmuneRACE Cohort 3 were defined as having two consecutive negative NP/OP PCR tests, clearance from a healthcare professional, or resolution of symptoms. Mobile phlebotomists in the prospective study collected whole blood, serum and a nasopharyngeal or oropharyngeal swab from every participant. Over a 2-month period, participants in the prospective study had the option of providing additional blood draws and questionnaires. Blood samples from the prospective study were shipped frozen or at room temperature prior to DNA extraction.

Specimen: PBMCs or T cells enriched from blood (not recorded which). The rearrangement joined TRBV19 to TRBJ1-5; the D gene lacks a confident call. The source is a woman aged 60-75 years who had recovered from COVID-19. The CDR3 protein sequence reads: CASYRGSGNQPQHF. In nucleotides, the sequence is TGTGCCAGCTATCGGGGTTCTGGCAATCAGCCCCAGCATTTT.